This section outlines one TCR beta chain sequence together with its context. Its antigen is as yet unknown. CDR1 and CDR2 from the germline V gene are GTSNPN and SVGIG (reference sequence). The V segment lost 7 bases and the J segment 1 base; nucleotides outside the gene matches: 3. This CDR3 has 13 residues. Cells are PBMCs isolated from roughly 9.3 ml of fresh blood. These data are taken from a study of T cells in Graves' hyperthyroidism and ophthalmopathy. As for the study in general: Peripheral blood specimens were obtained at initial diagnosis, prior to any treatment.

TCR beta CDR3 sequences were amplified from RNA transcripts. With the HTBI primer set, the TCR CDR3 went through a first round of RT-PCR. A single record per CDR3 protein comes from TCRdb applying MiXCR to the multiplex PCR reads. The sample yields 400,000 to 600,000 distinct CDR3 sequences, around 21% seen once. Findings and limits, study-wide: In the blood, most expanded thyroid clonotypes above 0.001 appeared as well. The authors' 13 V-J model separated ophthalmopathy from stable hyperthyroidism.

The sequence was collected from a man aged 18 to 29 with Graves' hyperthyroidism. The specimen sequenced was blood. This chain uses TRBV30 with TRBJ2-7; 11 nucleotides match TRBD2. The CDR3 DNA reads as TGTGCCTTTACTAGCGGGGGATCCTACGAGCAGTACTTC. It codes for CAFTSGGSYEQYF. The variable domain in full, with the rest retrieved from reference TRBV30 and TRBJ2-7, is SQTIHQWPATLVQPVGSPLSLECTVEGTSNPNLYWYRQAAGRGLQLLFYSVGIGQISSEVPQNLSASRPQDRQFILSSKKLLLSDSGFYLCAFTSGGSYEQYFGPGTRLTVT.